What follows are 3 T cell receptor beta chains derived from one specimen sequenced in a study of blood T cells in healthy people across ages. The use of a sample-barcoded 5' primer and a J-beta primer mix characterized a second PCR of roughly 7 to 12 cycles. MiXCR was run by TCRdb on the 5' RACE reads, yielding one entry per CDR3 protein. In the table there are hundreds of thousands of distinct CDR3 sequences, around three fifths of which are singletons. The sequencing input was blood. The receptors stem from a man aged 35-49 years in good health.

This clonotype came up many times. J is TRBJ1-2 and V is TRBV4-3, with a weak D call TRBD1 (6 bases). The CDR3 runs 16 residues. Germline CDR1 is LGHNA and CDR2 is YSLEER. With 0 bases removed from V and 6 bases from J, the gap between germline ends came to 17 bases. CDR3 region: CASSQEARGGQNGYTF. CDR3 DNA: TGCGCCAGCAGCCAAGAGGCTAGGGGAGGACAGAATGGCTACACCTTC.

This chain uses TRBV6-2 or TRBV6-3 with TRBJ2-2; 8 nucleotides align to TRBD2. The length of the CDR3 is 18 residues. J gave up 0 bases and V 6 bases, and 12 bases lay outside the gene matches. Germline CDR1 and CDR2: MNHEY and SVGEGT. The CDR3 here is CASRPLPLLAANTGELFF. The CDR3 bases are TGTGCCAGCAGACCCTTGCCGTTACTAGCGGCGAACACCGGGGAGCTGTTTTTT.

The genes are TRBV7-3 and TRBJ2-7; D is possibly TRBD1 (5 bases). Germline CDR1 SGHTA, CDR2 FQGTGA. The CDR3 is made up of 15 amino acids. Trimming pared 0 bases from V and 7 bases from J, leaving 16 bases between. The CDR3 nucleotides read TGTGCCAGCAGCTTAACTCCGACCCATAGGGGTGAGCAGTACTTC. As protein: CASSLTPTHRGEQYF. Together with reference TRBV7-3 and TRBJ2-7, the CDR3 gives the full variable domain: GAGVSQTPSNKVTEKGKYVELRCDPISGHTALYWYRQSLGQGPEFLIYFQGTGAADDSGLPNDRFFAVRPEGSVSTLKIQRTERGDSAVYLCASSLTPTHRGEQYFGPGTRLTVT.